Listed below are T cell receptor beta chains from one sample, sequenced in a study of blood T cell repertoires in COVID-19. Measured with immunoSEQ multiplex PCR; TCRdb has only the in-frame clones, and not every one. The top ten hold approximately 3.8% of the sample, which has about 290,000 clones, approximately 86% seen once. The sample was peripheral blood. The receptors stem from a woman between 50 and 59 years old with active or convalescent COVID-19. CDR3s include the opening cysteine and the closing phenylalanine or tryptophan. D genes are given only for firm matches. The listing skips clone size in some rows; elsewhere it reads once, few, many or a size class.

clone_size	v_call	j_call	d_call	cdr3_aa	cdr3_nt
-	TRBV4-2	TRBJ1-2	TRBD1	CASSQLGTGNGYTF	TGTGCCAGCAGCCAACTCGGGACAGGGAATGGCTACACCTTC
-	TRBV10-3	TRBJ1-2	TRBD1	CAIPTAGQSYGYTF	TGTGCCATCCCCACGGCGGGACAGTCTTATGGCTACACCTTC
once	TRBV6-6	TRBJ1-6	TRBD1	CASSPFEGTGVISPLHF	TGTGCCAGCAGTCCGTTTGAGGGGACAGGGGTAATTTCACCCCTCCACTTT
-	TRBV3-1/TRBV3-2	TRBJ2-3	TRBD2	CASSHGLAGWGDTQYF	TGTGCCAGCAGCCATGGACTAGCGGGCTGGGGAGATACGCAGTATTTT
-	TRBV24-1	TRBJ2-1	TRBD1	CATRGPGTGGDNEQFF	TGTGCCACCAGAGGGCCCGGGACAGGGGGGGACAATGAGCAGTTCTTC
-	TRBV5-1	TRBJ2-3	-	CASSLFDTTDTQYF	TGCGCCAGCAGCTTGTTTGACACCACAGATACGCAGTATTTT
-	TRBV11-2	TRBJ2-1	-	CASSVPGEQFF	TGTGCCAGCAGCGTTCCGGGTGAGCAGTTCTTC
-	TRBV18	TRBJ2-1	-	CASSPAGNEQFF	TGTGCCAGCTCACCGGCTGGCAATGAGCAGTTCTTC
-	TRBV5-4	TRBJ2-3	-	CASSPPSTRSTDTQYF	TGTGCCAGCAGCCCGCCTTCGACTAGGAGCACAGATACGCAGTATTTT
-	TRBV4-1	TRBJ1-1	-	CASSRVGTPNTEAFF	TGCGCCAGCAGCCGCGTCGGGACACCGAACACTGAAGCTTTCTTT
-	TRBV9	TRBJ1-1	-	CASSVESRTEAFF	TGTGCCAGCAGCGTAGAGAGTCGGACTGAAGCTTTCTTT
-	TRBV12-1	TRBJ1-2	-	CASIRIYGYTF	TGTGCCAGCATCCGTATCTATGGCTACACCTTC
-	TRBV28	TRBJ1-1	-	CASSTSGAGTEAFF	TGTGCCAGCAGTACTTCAGGGGCGGGCACTGAAGCTTTCTTT
few	TRBV6-5	TRBJ2-1	-	CASSGGHTLEQFF	TGTGCCAGCAGCGGAGGGCACACCCTTGAGCAGTTCTTC
-	TRBV7-2	TRBJ2-7	-	CASSLGAGVPYEQYF	TGTGCCAGCAGCTTGGGGGCCGGGGTCCCCTACGAGCAGTACTTC
-	TRBV7-8	TRBJ2-7	TRBD2	CASSLVGKLAGHYEQYF	TGTGCCAGCAGCTTAGTGGGAAAACTAGCGGGTCACTACGAGCAGTACTTC
-	TRBV19	TRBJ2-1	TRBD2	CASSVAGRYNEQFF	TGTGCCAGTAGTGTAGCGGGTCGCTACAATGAGCAGTTCTTC
-	TRBV15	TRBJ2-1	TRBD1	CATSVGQFNEQFF	TGTGCCACCAGCGTGGGACAGTTTAATGAGCAGTTCTTC
-	TRBV14	TRBJ1-4	-	CASSLRTATNEKLFF	TGTGCCAGCAGCCTCCGGACAGCAACTAATGAAAAACTGTTTTTT
-	TRBV6-2/TRBV6-3	TRBJ2-5	-	CASSYSSGLVERWRETQYF	TGTGCCAGCAGTTACTCGTCGGGGTTGGTGGAACGTTGGAGGGAGACCCAGTACTTC
-	TRBV3-1/TRBV3-2	TRBJ2-7	TRBD2	CASTPGLAGVYEQYF	TGTGCCAGCACCCCTGGACTAGCTGGAGTCTACGAGCAGTACTTC
-	TRBV6-5	TRBJ1-2	-	CAVHGTAVNGYTF	TGTGCCGTCCACGGGACTGCGGTCAATGGCTACACCTTC
-	TRBV15	TRBJ2-1	-	CATSRDVGSEQFF	TGTGCCACCAGCAGAGATGTCGGGAGTGAGCAGTTCTTC
-	TRBV7-9	TRBJ2-7	TRBD1	CASSLSGTGFYEQYF	TGTGCCAGCAGCTTGTCCGGGACAGGCTTCTACGAGCAGTACTTC
-	TRBV5-1	TRBJ2-3	-	CASSPITSTDTQYF	TGCGCCAGCAGCCCAATAACTAGCACAGATACGCAGTATTTT
-	TRBV19	TRBJ1-6	-	CASSIVSGDNSPLHF	TGTGCCAGTAGTATCGTTTCGGGGGACAATTCACCCCTCCACTTT
-	TRBV19	TRBJ2-7	TRBD1	CASSIDGDRTPEQYF	TGTGCCAGTAGTATAGATGGGGACAGGACCCCCGAGCAGTACTTC
-	TRBV24-1	TRBJ1-2	TRBD1	CATSDPRTGDNGYTF	TGTGCCACCAGTGACCCCCGGACAGGGGACAATGGCTACACCTTC
-	TRBV6-4	TRBJ2-7	-	CASISDLRQYF	TGTGCCAGCATAAGTGACTTAAGGCAGTACTTC
-	TRBV3-1/TRBV3-2	TRBJ2-1	TRBD2	CASSRTSGRSEQFF	TGTGCCAGCAGCAGAACTAGCGGGAGAAGTGAGCAGTTCTTC
-	TRBV27	TRBJ2-7	-	CASSPYSSTYEQYF	TGTGCCAGCAGCCCCTACAGTTCAACCTACGAGCAGTACTTC
-	TRBV28	TRBJ1-4	-	CASSADNSDEKLFF	TGTGCCAGCAGTGCCGACAACTCGGATGAAAAACTGTTTTTT
-	TRBV6-2/TRBV6-3	TRBJ2-3	TRBD1	CASSSQGVDTQYF	TGTGCCAGCAGCTCACAGGGGGTCGATACGCAGTATTTT
-	TRBV5-5	TRBJ2-4	-	CASSLAVGQKNIQYF	TGTGCCAGCAGCTTGGCCGTGGGGCAAAAAAACATTCAGTACTTC
-	TRBV10-3	TRBJ2-2	TRBD1	CAISEDRGNTGELFF	TGTGCCATCAGTGAGGACAGGGGCAACACCGGGGAGCTGTTTTTT
-	TRBV3-1/TRBV3-2	TRBJ2-1	TRBD2	CASRDSGPTYNEQFF	TGTGCCAGTCGAGATAGCGGGCCTACCTACAATGAGCAGTTCTTC
-	TRBV28	TRBJ2-7	-	CASSSQVYEQYF	TGTGCCAGCAGTTCCCAGGTCTACGAGCAGTACTTC
-	TRBV3-1/TRBV3-2	TRBJ2-7	TRBD2	CASSQVASGHEQYF	TGTGCCAGCAGCCAAGTAGCTAGCGGTCACGAGCAGTACTTC
few	TRBV6-1	TRBJ1-5	-	CASSEAGRNQPQHF	TGTGCCAGCAGTGAAGCGGGGCGCAATCAGCCCCAGCATTTT
-	TRBV6-5	TRBJ2-3	TRBD2	CASSSWTSGSTDTQYF	TGTGCCAGCAGTTCATGGACTAGCGGGAGCACAGATACGCAGTATTTT
-	TRBV29-1	TRBJ1-1	-	CSVQQVDAFF	TGCAGCGTTCAGCAGGTTGACGCTTTCTTT
-	TRBV28	TRBJ2-7	TRBD1	CASSPVAGGPDEQYF	TGTGCCAGCAGTCCAGTTGCAGGGGGCCCAGACGAGCAGTACTTC
-	TRBV6-6	TRBJ2-3	TRBD2	CASSPLAGGPGGRADTQYF	TGTGCCAGCAGTCCTCTAGCGGGAGGGCCTGGTGGGCGGGCAGATACGCAGTATTTT
-	TRBV7-9	TRBJ1-1	-	CASSPRTTVMGTEAFF	TGTGCCAGCAGTCCACGGACAACAGTAATGGGCACTGAAGCTTTCTTT
once	TRBV19	TRBJ1-1	-	CASSSEPFAATEAFF	TGTGCCAGTAGTTCAGAACCCTTCGCGGCCACTGAAGCTTTCTTT
-	TRBV27	TRBJ2-7	-	CASSSLGIASSYEQYF	TGTGCCAGCAGTTCCCTCGGGATAGCTTCCTCCTACGAGCAGTACTTC
few	TRBV11-2	TRBJ1-2	TRBD1	CASRWTGGTGGYTF	TGTGCCAGCAGATGGACAGGGGGCACTGGTGGCTACACCTTC
-	TRBV5-1	TRBJ2-1	-	CASSFRGGLNEQFF	TGCGCCAGCAGCTTCCGCGGGGGCCTAAATGAGCAGTTCTTC
-	TRBV7-8	TRBJ1-5	TRBD1	CASSPTGTVGQPQHF	TGTGCCAGCAGCCCGACAGGGACGGTAGGTCAGCCCCAGCATTTT
-	TRBV7-2	TRBJ2-7	-	CASSPGYEQYF	TGTGCCAGCAGTCCAGGCTACGAGCAGTACTTC
-	TRBV11-2	TRBJ2-1	TRBD2	CASSPLGLAGSKEQFF	TGTGCCAGCAGCCCCCTCGGACTAGCGGGCTCAAAAGAGCAGTTCTTC
-	TRBV27	TRBJ1-5	TRBD1	CASSLTGGGQPQHF	TGTGCCAGCAGTCTGACAGGGGGCGGACAGCCCCAGCATTTT
-	TRBV19	TRBJ1-2	TRBD1	CASSIMGQGAGYTF	TGTGCCAGTAGTATCATGGGACAGGGGGCAGGCTACACCTTC
-	TRBV23-1	TRBJ2-6	TRBD1	CASSQSPGQISGANVLTF	TGCGCCAGCAGTCAATCGCCGGGACAGATCTCTGGGGCCAACGTCCTGACTTTC
-	TRBV23-1	TRBJ1-1	-	CASSHAPLRRDTEAFF	TGCGCCAGCAGTCACGCCCCACTTAGGAGGGACACTGAAGCTTTCTTT
-	TRBV6-1	TRBJ1-2	-	CASSENGGYGYTF	TGTGCCAGCAGTGAAAACGGGGGCTATGGCTACACCTTC
-	TRBV2	TRBJ2-7	TRBD2	CASSGLAGYEQYF	TGTGCCAGCTCGGGACTAGCGGGATACGAGCAGTACTTC
-	TRBV9	TRBJ2-7	-	CASSVGSGLYEQYF	TGTGCCAGCAGCGTAGGATCAGGGCTCTACGAGCAGTACTTC
-	TRBV27	TRBJ1-6	TRBD1	CASSLNPRQGTPPLHF	TGTGCCAGCAGTTTAAACCCTCGACAGGGGACACCACCCCTCCACTTT
-	TRBV10-3	TRBJ1-1	-	CAISETGNTEAFF	TGTGCCATCAGTGAGACGGGGAACACTGAAGCTTTCTTT